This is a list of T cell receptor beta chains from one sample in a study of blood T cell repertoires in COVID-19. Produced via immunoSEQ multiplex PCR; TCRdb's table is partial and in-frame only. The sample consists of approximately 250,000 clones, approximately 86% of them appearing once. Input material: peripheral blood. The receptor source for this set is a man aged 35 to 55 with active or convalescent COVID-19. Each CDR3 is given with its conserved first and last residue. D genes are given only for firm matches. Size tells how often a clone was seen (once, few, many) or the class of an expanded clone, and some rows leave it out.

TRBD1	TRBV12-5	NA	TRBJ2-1	CASGFLLRGQGNYNEQFF	TGTGCTAGTGGTTTCCTCCTCAGGGGACAGGGGAATTACAATGAGCAGTTCTTC
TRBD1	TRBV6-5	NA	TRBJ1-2	CASSPGQGLKGYTF	TGTGCCAGCAGTCCCGGACAGGGACTAAAAGGCTACACCTTC
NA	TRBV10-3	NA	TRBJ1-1	CAISVDAGMNTEAFF	TGTGCCATCAGTGTGGATGCAGGTATGAACACTGAAGCTTTCTTT
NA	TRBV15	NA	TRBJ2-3	CATSYSRAGLRDTQYF	TGTGCCACCTCCTATTCCCGGGCAGGGTTGAGAGATACGCAGTATTTT
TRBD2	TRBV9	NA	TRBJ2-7	CASSPQAGGPPYEQYF	TGTGCCAGCAGCCCCCAAGCGGGAGGGCCCCCCTACGAGCAGTACTTC
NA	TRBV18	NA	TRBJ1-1	CASSPRPGIGTEAFF	TGTGCCAGCTCACCGAGACCCGGGATTGGCACTGAAGCTTTCTTT
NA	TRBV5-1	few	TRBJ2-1	CASSTGGGDEQFF	TGCGCCAGCAGCACCGGGGGTGGAGATGAGCAGTTCTTC
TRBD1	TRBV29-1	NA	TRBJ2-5	CSVVDRRETQYF	TGCAGCGTTGTGGACAGGAGAGAGACCCAGTACTTC
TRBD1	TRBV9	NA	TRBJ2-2	CASSEQGRNTGELFF	TGTGCCAGCAGCGAACAGGGGAGGAACACCGGGGAGCTGTTTTTT
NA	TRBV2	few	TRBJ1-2	CASSDQGHYGYTF	TGTGCCAGCAGTGATCAGGGGCACTATGGCTACACCTTC
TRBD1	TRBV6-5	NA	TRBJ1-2	CASIDPGTVYGYTF	TGTGCCAGCATCGATCCCGGGACAGTCTATGGCTACACCTTC
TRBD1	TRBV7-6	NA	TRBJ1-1	CASSRTGRTEAFF	TGTGCCAGCAGCCGGACAGGGAGGACTGAAGCTTTCTTT
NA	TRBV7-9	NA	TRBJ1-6	CASSLADTARLLLHF	TGTGCCAGCAGCTTAGCAGACACCGCCCGGCTACTCCTCCACTTT
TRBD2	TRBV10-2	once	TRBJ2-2	CASSERLAGGNTGELFF	TGCGCCAGCAGTGAACGACTAGCGGGGGGGAACACCGGGGAGCTGTTTTTT
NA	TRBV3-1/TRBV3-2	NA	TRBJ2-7	CASSQDPGEQYF	TGTGCCAGCAGCCAAGATCCGGGCGAGCAGTACTTC
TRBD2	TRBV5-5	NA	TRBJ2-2	CASRRDYANTGELFF	TGTGCCAGCAGACGGGACTACGCGAACACCGGGGAGCTGTTTTTT
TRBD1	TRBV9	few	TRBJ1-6	CASTPGQQSSPLHF	TGTGCCAGCACCCCGGGACAGCAATCCTCACCCCTCCACTTT
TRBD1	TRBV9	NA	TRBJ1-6	CASSRMRQGDSPLHF	TGTGCCAGCAGCAGGATGCGACAGGGAGATTCACCCCTCCACTTT
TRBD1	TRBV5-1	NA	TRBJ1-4	CASSPGGGGDEKLFF	TGCGCCAGCAGCCCGGGCGGAGGGGGCGACGAAAAACTGTTTTTT
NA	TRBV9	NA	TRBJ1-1	CASSVAQGTEAFF	TGTGCCAGCAGCGTGGCGCAGGGCACTGAAGCTTTCTTT
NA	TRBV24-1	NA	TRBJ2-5	CATSDFSGQGQETQYF	TGTGCCACCAGTGATTTTTCTGGGCAGGGCCAAGAGACCCAGTACTTC
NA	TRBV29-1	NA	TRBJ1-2	CSVEGVGSRGYTF	TGCAGCGTTGAAGGGGTGGGCAGTCGTGGCTACACCTTC
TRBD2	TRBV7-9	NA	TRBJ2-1	CASSSQAGAYNEQFF	TGTGCCAGCAGCTCCCAGGCGGGAGCATACAATGAGCAGTTCTTC
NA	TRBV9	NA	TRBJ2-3	CASSVVAGRGTDTQYF	TGTGCCAGCAGCGTAGTGGCGGGAAGAGGCACAGATACGCAGTATTTT
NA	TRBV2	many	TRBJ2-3	CASMGREIPDTQYF	TGTGCCAGCATGGGCAGGGAAATCCCAGATACGCAGTATTTT
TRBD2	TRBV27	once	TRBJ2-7	CASSPGTTTRQYF	TGTGCCAGCAGTCCCGGGACTACTACGAGGCAGTACTTC
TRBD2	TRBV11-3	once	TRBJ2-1	CASSFLAGINNEQFF	TGTGCCAGCAGCTTTCTAGCGGGGATAAACAATGAGCAGTTCTTC
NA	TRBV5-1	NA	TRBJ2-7	CASTNLPGGEQYF	TGCGCCAGCACGAACCTCCCCGGCGGCGAGCAGTACTTC
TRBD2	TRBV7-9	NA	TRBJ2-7	CASSLSSGGYEQYF	TGTGCCAGCAGCTTGTCTAGCGGGGGCTACGAGCAGTACTTC
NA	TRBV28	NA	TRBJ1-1	CASSEATETEAFF	TGTGCCAGCAGTGAAGCTACCGAGACTGAAGCTTTCTTT
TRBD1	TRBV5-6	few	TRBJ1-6	CASSLHRTGGNHSPLHF	TGTGCCAGCAGCTTGCATCGGACAGGGGGTAATCATTCACCCCTCCACTTT
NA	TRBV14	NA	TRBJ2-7	CASSQAAGRTYEQYF	TGTGCCAGCAGCCAAGCAGCAGGGCGAACCTACGAGCAGTACTTC
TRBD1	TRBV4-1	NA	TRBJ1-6	CASSQLRQGLGHSPLHF	TGCGCCAGCAGCCAACTACGACAGGGCCTCGGACATTCACCCCTCCACTTT
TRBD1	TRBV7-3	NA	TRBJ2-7	CASSLRQGRSYEQYF	TGTGCCAGCAGCTTAAGACAGGGCCGCTCCTACGAGCAGTACTTC
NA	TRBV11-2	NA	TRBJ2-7	CASSLEQDYEQYF	TGTGCCAGCAGCTTAGAGCAGGACTACGAGCAGTACTTC
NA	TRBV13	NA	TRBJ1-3	CASSHPTGSGNTIYF	TGTGCCAGCAGCCATCCGACAGGCTCTGGAAACACCATATATTTT
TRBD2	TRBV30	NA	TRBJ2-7	CAWNSPRSGLGPYEQYF	TGTGCCTGGAACTCACCTAGGTCGGGACTAGGACCTTACGAGCAGTACTTC
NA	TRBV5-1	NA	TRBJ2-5	CASSGGINQETQYF	TGCGCCAGCAGCGGCGGGATCAATCAAGAGACCCAGTACTTC
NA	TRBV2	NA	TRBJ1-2	CASSEAPNYGYTF	TGTGCCAGCAGTGAGGCACCCAACTATGGCTACACCTTC
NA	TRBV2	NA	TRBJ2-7	CASSEDNRATYEQYF	TGTGCCAGCAGTGAAGACAACAGGGCGACCTACGAGCAGTACTTC
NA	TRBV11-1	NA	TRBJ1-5	CASSPGGGQPQHF	TGTGCCAGCAGCCCTGGGGGGGGTCAGCCCCAGCATTTT
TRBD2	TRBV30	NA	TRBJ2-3	CAWSVTGGLYF	TGTGCCTGGAGTGTAACCGGGGGGTTGTATTTT
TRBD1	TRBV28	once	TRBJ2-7	CASSPPTGGFSYEQYF	TGTGCCAGCAGCCCTCCGACAGGGGGTTTCTCCTACGAGCAGTACTTC
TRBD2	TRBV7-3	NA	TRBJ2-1	CASSLSPFSGTSYNEQFF	TGTGCCAGCAGCTTATCCCCCTTTAGCGGGACTTCCTACAATGAGCAGTTCTTC
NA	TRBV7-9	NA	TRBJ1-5	CASSWETAQPQHF	TGTGCCAGCAGCTGGGAGACTGCTCAGCCCCAGCATTTT
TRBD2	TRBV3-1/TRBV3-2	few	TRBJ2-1	CASSHTSGGLNNEQFF	TGTGCCAGCAGCCATACAAGCGGGGGCCTAAACAATGAGCAGTTCTTC
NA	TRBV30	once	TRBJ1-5	CAGGGGNQPQHF	TGTGCCGGAGGGGGGGGCAATCAGCCCCAGCATTTT
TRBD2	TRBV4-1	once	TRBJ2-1	CASSQRRASGPPNNEQFF	TGCGCCAGCAGCCAACGGAGGGCTAGCGGGCCCCCAAACAATGAGCAGTTCTTC
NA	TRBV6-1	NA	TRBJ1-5	CASSDPHGTPNQPQHF	TGTGCCAGCAGTGACCCCCACGGGACACCCAATCAGCCCCAGCATTTT
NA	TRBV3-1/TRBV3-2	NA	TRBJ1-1	CASSQDPPTGANTEAFF	TGTGCCAGCAGCCAAGATCCGCCGACGGGTGCGAACACTGAAGCTTTCTTT
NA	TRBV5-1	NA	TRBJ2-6	CASSLVESGANVLTF	TGCGCCAGCAGCTTGGTGGAGTCAGGGGCCAACGTCCTGACTTTC
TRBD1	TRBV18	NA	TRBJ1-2	CASSPSGTGYGYTF	TGTGCCAGCTCACCATCCGGGACAGGATATGGCTACACCTTC
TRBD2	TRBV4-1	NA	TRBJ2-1	CASSRSGSSYNEQFF	TGCGCCAGCAGCCGCAGCGGGAGCTCCTACAATGAGCAGTTCTTC
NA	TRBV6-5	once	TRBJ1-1	CASSYEALNTEAFF	TGTGCCAGCAGTTACGAGGCCCTGAACACTGAAGCTTTCTTT
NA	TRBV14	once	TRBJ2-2	CASSQDVYVGQGEELFF	TGTGCCAGCAGCCAAGATGTATACGTCGGCCAAGGGGAGGAGCTGTTTTTT
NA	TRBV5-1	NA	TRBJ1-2	CASSTGQPQGGYTF	TGCGCCAGCAGCACCGGACAGCCCCAGGGGGGCTACACCTTC
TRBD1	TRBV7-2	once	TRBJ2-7	CASSPTGSYEQYF	TGTGCCAGCAGCCCGACAGGGAGCTACGAGCAGTACTTC
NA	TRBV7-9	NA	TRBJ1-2	CASSQGSNYGYTF	TGTGCCAGCAGCCAGGGGTCGAACTATGGCTACACCTTC
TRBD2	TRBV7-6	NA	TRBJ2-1	CASSQWGQRGSNEQFF	TGTGCCAGCAGTCAATGGGGTCAGCGGGGAAGCAATGAGCAGTTCTTC